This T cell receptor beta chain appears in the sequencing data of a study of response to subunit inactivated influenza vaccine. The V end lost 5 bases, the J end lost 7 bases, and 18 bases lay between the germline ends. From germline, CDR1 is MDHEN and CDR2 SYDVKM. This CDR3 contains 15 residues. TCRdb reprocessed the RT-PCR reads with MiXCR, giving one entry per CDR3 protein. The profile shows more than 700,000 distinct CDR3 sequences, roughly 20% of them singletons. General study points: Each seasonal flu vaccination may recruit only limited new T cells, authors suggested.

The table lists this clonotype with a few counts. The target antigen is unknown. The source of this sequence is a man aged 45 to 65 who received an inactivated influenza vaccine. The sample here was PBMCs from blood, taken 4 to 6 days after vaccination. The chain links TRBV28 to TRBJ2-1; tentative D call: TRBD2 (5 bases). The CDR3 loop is CASSGVSKGGNEQFF. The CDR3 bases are TGTGCCAGCAGTGGGGTTTCCAAGGGCGGGAATGAGCAGTTCTTC.